Listed below are T cell receptor beta chains from one sample, sequenced in a study of CD8 T cells in ankylosing spondylitis. TCRdb ran MiXCR on the 5' RACE reads and lists one entry per CDR3 protein. The table has fewer than 200,000 distinct CDR3 sequences, approximately 16% seen once. The specimen was blood, either unsorted or a sorted T cell fraction (not recorded which). The source is a male donor with ankylosing spondylitis or in good health (not recorded which). CDR3s include the opening cysteine and the closing phenylalanine or tryptophan. The D gene is left open where the match is weak. Size values are once, few and many counts, or a class for expanded clones, and some rows have none.

D: TRBD2; V: TRBV3-1; size: NA; J: TRBJ2-5; CDR3: CASSQGDYRETQYF; DNA: TGTGCCAGCAGCCAAGGGGACTACCGAGAGACCCAGTACTTC
D: NA; V: TRBV20-1; size: many; J: TRBJ2-1; CDR3: CSASRLDGYNEQFF; DNA: TGCAGTGCTAGTCGGCTGGACGGATACAATGAGCAGTTCTTC
D: TRBD2; V: TRBV11-1; size: NA; J: TRBJ2-2; CDR3: CASSGPGLAGGPAGELFF; DNA: TGTGCCAGCAGCGGGCCGGGACTAGCGGGAGGGCCGGCCGGGGAGCTGTTTTTT
D: TRBD1; V: TRBV7-9; size: NA; J: TRBJ1-3; CDR3: CASSLGPDRGTGNTIYF; DNA: TGTGCCAGCAGCTTAGGACCAGACAGGGGAACTGGAAACACCATATATTTT
D: TRBD2; V: TRBV6-2/TRBV6-3; size: NA; J: TRBJ2-5; CDR3: CASSSSTSGTQETQYF; DNA: TGTGCCAGCAGTTCCTCGACTAGCGGGACCCAAGAGACCCAGTACTTC
D: NA; V: TRBV12-3/TRBV12-4; size: many; J: TRBJ2-2; CDR3: CASSLGLGDGELFF; DNA: TGTGCCAGCAGTTTAGGTCTAGGGGACGGGGAGCTGTTTTTT
D: TRBD1; V: TRBV5-1; size: many; J: TRBJ1-1; CDR3: CASSSLTGRNTEAFF; DNA: TGCGCCAGCAGCTCTCTGACAGGGCGGAACACTGAAGCTTTCTTT
D: NA; V: TRBV5-8; size: few; J: TRBJ2-1; CDR3: CASSLRDRGAEQFF; DNA: TGTGCCAGCAGCTTGAGGGACCGAGGTGCTGAGCAGTTCTTC
D: TRBD1; V: TRBV5-1; size: many; J: TRBJ2-7; CDR3: CASSLRQGENYEQYF; DNA: TGCGCCAGCAGCTTGAGACAGGGGGAGAACTACGAGCAGTACTTC
D: NA; V: TRBV28; size: few; J: TRBJ1-3; CDR3: CASSPRGRDYTSGNTIYF; DNA: TGTGCCAGCAGTCCCCGTGGCAGGGATTACACATCGGGAAACACCATATATTTT
D: NA; V: TRBV12-3/TRBV12-4; size: many; J: TRBJ2-1; CDR3: CASSPQWVQFF; DNA: TGTGCCAGCAGTCCCCAATGGGTGCAGTTCTTC
D: TRBD2; V: TRBV27; size: once; J: TRBJ2-1; CDR3: CASTPRGLAGAWGSYNERFF; DNA: TGTGCCAGCACTCCAAGGGGCCTAGCGGGGGCTTGGGGCTCCTACAATGAGCGGTTCTTC
D: TRBD2; V: TRBV11-2; size: NA; J: TRBJ2-2; CDR3: CASSLGGAGGPTGELFF; DNA: TGTGCCAGCAGCTTAGGAGGGGCGGGAGGACCGACCGGGGAGCTGTTTTTT
D: TRBD1; V: TRBV20-1; size: few; J: TRBJ2-7; CDR3: CSARDLGQGTYEQYF; DNA: TGCAGTGCTAGAGATTTGGGACAGGGCACCTACGAGCAGTACTTC
D: TRBD1; V: TRBV9; size: NA; J: TRBJ2-7; CDR3: CASSAAGQGSYEQYF; DNA: TGTGCCAGCAGCGCCGCGGGACAGGGTTCCTACGAGCAGTACTTC
D: NA; V: TRBV14; size: few; J: TRBJ1-2; CDR3: CASSPLGRASYGYTF; DNA: TGTGCCAGCAGCCCGCTGGGCAGGGCGTCCTATGGCTACACCTTC
D: TRBD2; V: TRBV29-1; size: many; J: TRBJ2-3; CDR3: CSVTRTSGSTDTQYF; DNA: TGCAGCGTTACCCGGACTAGCGGTAGCACAGATACGCAGTATTTT
D: NA; V: TRBV10-3; size: many; J: TRBJ1-4; CDR3: CAIASGYQSEKLFF; DNA: TGTGCCATCGCATCAGGGTATCAGTCTGAAAAACTGTTTTTT
D: NA; V: TRBV5-1; size: many; J: TRBJ2-7; CDR3: CASSRDNSYEQYF; DNA: TGCGCCAGCAGTAGGGACAACTCCTACGAGCAGTACTTC
D: TRBD1; V: TRBV6-2/TRBV6-3; size: few; J: TRBJ1-5; CDR3: CASRRGQGSRWNQPQHF; DNA: TGTGCCAGCAGACGCGGACAGGGATCGAGGTGGAATCAGCCCCAGCATTTT
D: TRBD1; V: TRBV18; size: NA; J: TRBJ1-2; CDR3: CASSPQRTGGYGYTF; DNA: TGTGCCAGCTCACCACAAAGGACAGGGGGCTATGGCTACACCTTC
D: NA; V: TRBV13; size: NA; J: TRBJ2-1; CDR3: CASSLGNGRYNEQFF; DNA: TGTGCCAGCAGCTTAGGCAACGGCAGATACAATGAGCAGTTCTTC
D: NA; V: TRBV28; size: NA; J: TRBJ2-5; CDR3: CASTTAYQETQYF; DNA: TGTGCCAGCACCACAGCGTACCAAGAGACCCAGTACTTC
D: NA; V: TRBV9; size: few; J: TRBJ2-7; CDR3: CASSVGELGTYEQYF; DNA: TGTGCCAGCAGCGTAGGGGAACTAGGAACCTACGAGCAGTACTTC
D: NA; V: TRBV18; size: once; J: TRBJ2-2; CDR3: CASSPRIGQRFTGELFF; DNA: TGTGCCAGCTCACCTCGGATAGGACAGAGATTCACCGGGGAGCTGTTTTTT
D: TRBD2; V: TRBV15; size: many; J: TRBJ2-3; CDR3: CATSRDVPASGRTDTQYF; DNA: TGTGCCACCAGCAGAGATGTTCCGGCTAGCGGACGCACAGATACGCAGTATTTT
D: NA; V: TRBV29-1; size: many; J: TRBJ2-4; CDR3: CSVEGLAKNIQYF; DNA: TGCAGCGTTGAAGGACTAGCCAAAAACATTCAGTACTTC
D: TRBD2; V: TRBV7-8; size: few; J: TRBJ2-1; CDR3: CASIYPSSGKRNEQFF; DNA: TGTGCCAGCATCTACCCCTCTAGCGGGAAACGAAATGAGCAGTTCTTC
D: NA; V: TRBV5-1; size: NA; J: TRBJ1-1; CDR3: CASSREQGVAEAFF; DNA: TGCGCCAGCAGCCGGGAACAGGGAGTCGCTGAAGCTTTCTTT
D: NA; V: TRBV6-1; size: NA; J: TRBJ1-5; CDR3: CASREGINQPQHF; DNA: TGTGCCAGCAGGGAGGGTATTAATCAGCCCCAGCATTTT
D: NA; V: TRBV20-1; size: many; J: TRBJ2-5; CDR3: CSASEGLGYQETQYF; DNA: TGCAGTGCCTCAGAAGGGCTAGGATACCAAGAGACCCAGTACTTC
D: NA; V: TRBV15; size: NA; J: TRBJ2-1; CDR3: CATSRDGHSYNEQFF; DNA: TGTGCCACCAGCAGAGACGGCCACTCCTACAATGAGCAGTTCTTC
D: NA; V: TRBV27; size: few; J: TRBJ1-4; CDR3: CASSLLFASSEKLFF; DNA: TGTGCCAGCAGTTTACTATTCGCCTCTTCTGAAAAACTGTTTTTT
D: TRBD1; V: TRBV5-6; size: NA; J: TRBJ2-2; CDR3: CASRTDRENTGELFF; DNA: TGTGCCAGCAGAACGGACAGGGAGAACACCGGGGAGCTGTTTTTT
D: NA; V: TRBV28; size: NA; J: TRBJ1-5; CDR3: CASIKTAGKGGQPQHF; DNA: TGTGCCAGCATAAAGACGGCAGGGAAAGGAGGTCAGCCCCAGCATTTT
D: NA; V: TRBV28; size: few; J: TRBJ1-3; CDR3: CASRRFGNTIYF; DNA: TGTGCCAGCAGGAGGTTCGGAAACACCATATATTTT
D: NA; V: TRBV5-5; size: many; J: TRBJ2-3; CDR3: CASSFRQSSTDTQYF; DNA: TGTGCCAGCAGCTTCAGACAAAGTAGCACAGATACGCAGTATTTT
D: NA; V: TRBV5-6; size: NA; J: TRBJ1-6; CDR3: CASSGEFHGGSPLHF; DNA: TGTGCCAGCAGCGGGGAGTTTCATGGTGGGTCACCCCTCCACTTT
D: TRBD1; V: TRBV12-3/TRBV12-4; size: NA; J: TRBJ2-1; CDR3: CASSQRDRGRSSYNEQFF; DNA: TGTGCCAGCAGTCAACGGGACAGGGGGCGAAGTTCCTACAATGAGCAGTTCTTC
D: NA; V: TRBV5-1; size: many; J: TRBJ2-7; CDR3: CASSLYGTQGEQYF; DNA: TGCGCCAGCAGCTTGTATGGCACCCAGGGCGAGCAGTACTTC
D: TRBD1; V: TRBV7-8; size: NA; J: TRBJ1-5; CDR3: CASSLAVRGFSNQPQHF; DNA: TGTGCCAGCAGCTTAGCGGTCAGGGGGTTTAGCAATCAGCCCCAGCATTTT
D: TRBD1; V: TRBV12-3/TRBV12-4; size: few; J: TRBJ2-2; CDR3: CASVRDRNTGELFF; DNA: TGTGCCAGCGTTCGGGACAGGAACACCGGGGAGCTGTTTTTT
D: NA; V: TRBV5-1; size: many; J: TRBJ2-3; CDR3: CASSSPGSTDTQYF; DNA: TGCGCCAGCAGCTCCCCCGGGTCAACAGATACGCAGTATTTT
D: NA; V: TRBV5-1; size: few; J: TRBJ1-2; CDR3: CASSLDGTSYGYTF; DNA: TGCGCCAGCAGCTTGGACGGGACATCCTATGGCTACACCTTC
D: TRBD1; V: TRBV12-3/TRBV12-4; size: many; J: TRBJ2-2; CDR3: CASTRNPTGPNTGELFF; DNA: TGTGCCAGCACTCGAAACCCGACAGGGCCGAACACCGGGGAGCTGTTTTTT
D: NA; V: TRBV20-1; size: many; J: TRBJ1-6; CDR3: CSARDVGQPYNSPLHF; DNA: TGCAGTGCTAGAGATGTGGGACAACCCTATAATTCACCCCTCCACTTT
D: TRBD1; V: TRBV14; size: many; J: TRBJ1-2; CDR3: CASSQRQGDYGYTF; DNA: TGTGCCAGCAGCCAAAGACAGGGGGATTATGGCTACACCTTC
D: NA; V: TRBV27; size: few; J: TRBJ2-7; CDR3: CASSLTPDPLYEQYF; DNA: TGTGCCAGCAGCCTTACTCCAGATCCGCTTTACGAGCAGTACTTC
D: TRBD2; V: TRBV11-2; size: NA; J: TRBJ2-1; CDR3: CTSSYQTSGRGNEQFF; DNA: TGTACCAGCAGCTACCAAACTAGCGGGAGGGGTAATGAGCAGTTCTTC
D: TRBD2; V: TRBV2; size: NA; J: TRBJ2-3; CDR3: CASSEGGLAGVDTQYF; DNA: TGTGCCAGCAGTGAAGGGGGACTAGCGGGAGTAGATACGCAGTATTTT
D: NA; V: TRBV10-3; size: many; J: TRBJ2-1; CDR3: CAIGVNEQFF; DNA: TGTGCCATCGGTGTTAATGAGCAGTTCTTC
D: NA; V: TRBV28; size: many; J: TRBJ2-5; CDR3: CASSYASLETQYF; DNA: TGTGCCAGCAGTTATGCCTCCCTGGAGACCCAGTACTTC
D: NA; V: TRBV6-6; size: NA; J: TRBJ1-5; CDR3: CASSYTGGSNQPQHF; DNA: TGTGCCAGCAGTTACACGGGGGGAAGCAATCAGCCCCAGCATTTT
D: NA; V: TRBV29-1; size: many; J: TRBJ2-1; CDR3: CSVGPYNEQFF; DNA: TGCAGCGTTGGACCCTACAATGAGCAGTTCTTC
D: NA; V: TRBV11-2; size: once; J: TRBJ2-2; CDR3: CASSSLGRGTGELFF; DNA: TGTGCCAGCAGCTCGCTCGGCCGTGGTACCGGGGAGCTGTTTTTT
D: NA; V: TRBV20-1; size: many; J: TRBJ2-3; CDR3: CSARPTVGSDTQYF; DNA: TGCAGTGCTAGGCCAACCGTGGGGTCAGATACGCAGTATTTT
D: NA; V: TRBV28; size: many; J: TRBJ2-7; CDR3: CASSLCWGGKCYEQYF; DNA: TGTGCCAGCAGTTTATGTTGGGGCGGGAAGTGCTACGAGCAGTACTTC